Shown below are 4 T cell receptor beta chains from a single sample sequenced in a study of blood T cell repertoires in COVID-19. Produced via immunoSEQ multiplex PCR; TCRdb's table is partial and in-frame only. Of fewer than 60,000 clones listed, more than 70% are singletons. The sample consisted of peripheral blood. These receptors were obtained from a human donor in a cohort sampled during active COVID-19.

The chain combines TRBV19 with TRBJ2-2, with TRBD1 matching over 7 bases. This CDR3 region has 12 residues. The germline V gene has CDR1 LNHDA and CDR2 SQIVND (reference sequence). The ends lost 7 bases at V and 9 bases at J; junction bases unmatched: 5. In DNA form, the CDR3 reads TGTGCCAGTACCAGGGGGTACCGGGAGCTGTTTTTT. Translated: CASTRGYRELFF.

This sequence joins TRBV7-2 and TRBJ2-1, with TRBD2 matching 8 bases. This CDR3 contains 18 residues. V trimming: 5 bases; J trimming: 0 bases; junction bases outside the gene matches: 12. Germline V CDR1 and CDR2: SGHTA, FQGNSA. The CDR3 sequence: CASSLAGTRVGSYNEQFF. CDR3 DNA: TGTGCCAGCAGCCTCGCGGGGACTAGGGTCGGCTCCTACAATGAGCAGTTCTTC. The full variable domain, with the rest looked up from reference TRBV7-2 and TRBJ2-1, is GAGVSQSPSNKVTEKGKDVELRCDPISGHTALYWYRQSLGQGLEFLIYFQGNSAPDKSGLPSDRFSAERTGGSVSTLTIQRTQQEDSAVYLCASSLAGTRVGSYNEQFFGPGTRLTVL.

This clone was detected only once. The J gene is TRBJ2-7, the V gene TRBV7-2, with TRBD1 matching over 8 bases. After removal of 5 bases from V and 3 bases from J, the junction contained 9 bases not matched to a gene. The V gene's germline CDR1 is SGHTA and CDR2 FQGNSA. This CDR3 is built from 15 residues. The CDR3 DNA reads TGTGCCAGCAGCCCCGGACAGGGCATGTACTACGAGCAGTACTTC. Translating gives CASSPGQGMYYEQYF.

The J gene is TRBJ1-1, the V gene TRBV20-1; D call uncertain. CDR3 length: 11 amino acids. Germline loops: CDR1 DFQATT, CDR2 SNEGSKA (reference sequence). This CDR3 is CIEVGNTEAFF. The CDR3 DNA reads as TGCATAGAGGTAGGTAACACTGAAGCTTTCTTT.